The 25 T cell receptor beta chains presented below share a single source sample, sequenced in a study of blood T cells in healthy people across ages. PCR was performed a second time for about 7 to 11 cycles using a sample-barcoded 5' primer and a J-beta primer mix. A single record per CDR3 protein comes from TCRdb applying MiXCR to the 5' RACE reads. The profile shows under 2 million distinct CDR3 sequences, almost 35% of them singletons. The material sequenced was blood. The origin of the receptors is a woman aged 25-40 years in good health.

This chain joins TRBV6-1 and TRBJ2-5; D gene unclear. Germline V gene lookup returns CDR1 MNHNS and CDR2 SASEGT. The CDR3 consists of 16 residues. V lost 0 bases to trimming and J lost 5 bases, with 16 bases between them. Here the CDR3 reads CASSEALDRPRETQYF. CDR3 nucleotides: TGTGCCAGCAGTGAAGCGCTCGACCGGCCCCGGGAGACCCAGTACTTC.

This clonotype has only one observation. The chain couples TRBV20-1 to TRBJ2-1, with 8 bases that match TRBD1. Germline V gene sequence: CDR1 DFQATT, CDR2 SNEGSKA (reference sequence). The junction had 4 bases not matched to a gene; V was cut back by 3 bases and J by 9 bases. The length of the CDR3 is 12 residues. Here the CDR3 reads CSARQGASEQFF. The CDR3 coding sequence is TGCAGTGCTAGGCAGGGGGCAAGTGAGCAGTTCTTC.

This clonotype has just a few counts. The V call is TRBV4-1, the J call TRBJ1-6; D is unclear. The germline gives CDR1 MGHRA, CDR2 YSYEKL. The CDR3 extends over 13 amino acids. Trimming left V 4 bases short and J 11 bases short, with 12 bases between. CDR3 amino acids: CASSRDGIPPLHF. The CDR3 DNA reads as TGCGCCAGCAGCCGCGATGGGATACCACCCCTCCACTTT.

The gene calls are TRBV7-8 and TRBJ1-1; possibly TRBD1 for D (5 bases). Germline V lookup: CDR1 SGHVS, CDR2 FQNEAQ. This CDR3 comprises 12 residues. Trimming stripped 7 bases from V and 5 bases from J, with 11 bases between. CDR3 sequence (DNA): TGTGCCAGCACCTCGGAGGGGACTGAAGCTTTCTTT. This gives the protein CASTSEGTEAFF.

V and J are TRBV10-3 and TRBJ2-1, with 13 positions matching TRBD2. The CDR3 sequence is 13 residues long. V dropped 8 bases and J dropped 10; count of bases not matched to a gene: 5. The V gene's germline CDR1 is ENHRY and CDR2 SYGVKD. Here the CDR3 reads CAIATSGGLEQFF. CDR3 DNA sequence: TGTGCCATCGCGACTAGCGGGGGGCTCGAGCAGTTCTTC.

This clonotype was seen a handful of times. CDR3 in amino acids: CASSLLGAGAFYNEQFF. As DNA, the CDR3 is TGTGCCAGCAGTTTATTAGGGGCGGGGGCCTTCTACAATGAGCAGTTCTTC. J is TRBJ2-1 and V is TRBV27; perhaps TRBD2 as D (7 bases). CDR3 size: 17 residues. Germline V gene data show CDR1 as MNHEY and CDR2 as SMNVEV (reference sequence). V was clipped by 1 base and J by 3 bases, with 16 bases between them.

This chain joins TRBV5-1 and TRBJ2-7; TRBD2 matches 12 bases. Germline V CDR1 and CDR2: SGHRS, YFSETQ. The V segment lost 3 bases and the J segment 5 bases; nucleotides outside the gene matches: 9. The CDR3 has 16 residues. DNA of the CDR3: TGCGCCAGCAGCTGGGATCTAGCGGGAGGGCCGGACGAGCAGTACTTC. Its protein product is CASSWDLAGGPDEQYF.

V and J are TRBV5-1 and TRBJ2-5; the D call may be TRBD1 or TRBD2 (5 bases each). The CDR3 sequence is 13 residues long. Trimming cost V 4 bases and J 7 bases, with 14 bases left between them. Per germline, CDR1 SGHRS and CDR2 YFSETQ. DNA of the CDR3: TGCGCCAGCAGCGATCAGAGTGGGGGGACCCAGTACTTC. It yields the protein CASSDQSGGTQYF.

The rearrangement joins TRBV7-9 to TRBJ2-5; TRBD2 matches 14 bases. Germline CDR1 and CDR2: SEHNR and FQNEAQ (reference sequence). Unmatched junction bases numbered 6, after V lost 5 bases and J lost 4 bases. The CDR3 contains 16 residues. In DNA form, the CDR3 reads TGTGCCAGCAGCCCCCAGGGACTAGCGGGGGCAGAGACCCAGTACTTC. Translation gives CASSPQGLAGAETQYF.

The chain links TRBV7-8 to TRBJ2-7; D might be TRBD1 (6 bases). CDR1 is SGHVS, CDR2 FQNEAQ, per germline. This CDR3 is built from 13 residues. V dropped 2 bases and J dropped 9 bases, with 14 bases sitting between them. This CDR3 reads CASSLQQGRGQYF. DNA for the CDR3: TGTGCCAGCAGCTTACAACAGGGTCGGGGGCAGTACTTC.

This clonotype was seen ten or more times. The J gene is TRBJ2-5, the V gene TRBV15; 10 positions agree with TRBD1. Unmatched junction bases numbered 9, after V lost 0 bases and J lost 5 bases. The CDR3 length is 17 residues. From germline, CDR1 is LNHNV and CDR2 YYDKDF (reference sequence). This chain's CDR3 is CATSRDHPRTGGETQYF. In DNA, the CDR3 is TGTGCCACCAGCAGAGATCACCCGAGGACAGGGGGGGAGACCCAGTACTTC. Variable domain in full (rest from reference TRBV15 and TRBJ2-5): DAMVIQNPRYQVTQFGKPVTLSCSQTLNHNVMYWYQQKSSQAPKLLFHYYDKDFNNEADTPDNFQSRRPNTSFCFLDIRSPGLGDTAMYLCATSRDHPRTGGETQYFGPGTRLLVL.

This clonotype has just a few counts. The chain is built from TRBV29-1 and TRBJ2-3; 8 nucleotides agree with TRBD1. The V segment lost 5 bases and the J segment 2 bases; nucleotides outside the gene matches: 9. The CDR3 extends over 15 amino acids. Germline V CDR1 and CDR2: SQVTM, ANQGSEA. The CDR3 spells CSVTNRGTLTDTQYF. The DNA for the CDR3 is TGCAGCGTTACCAACAGGGGGACCCTCACAGATACGCAGTATTTT.

The V call is TRBV5-1, the J call TRBJ2-3; 14 nucleotides line up with TRBD2. The length of the CDR3 is 17 residues. Germline loops: CDR1 SGHRS, CDR2 YFSETQ. The J segment lost 3 bases and the V segment lost 3 bases, leaving 6 bases of the junction unmatched. Here the CDR3 DNA reads TGCGCCAGCAGCTCCGGACTAGCGGGAGGCGTTACAGATACGCAGTATTTT. Translated: CASSSGLAGGVTDTQYF.

About this clonotype itself: This sequence may be a read error, since a much larger clone differs from it by one base. This chain uses TRBV4-2 with TRBJ2-3; 10 bases map to TRBD2. This CDR3 has 16 amino acids. The ends lost 1 base at V and 9 bases at J; junction bases unmatched: 10. The germline V gene encodes CDR1 LGHNA and CDR2 YNFKEQ. In DNA form, the CDR3 reads TGTGCCAGCAGCCAAGTAGCGGGGGGTCGTGGGGGGACGCAGTATTTT. Its protein is CASSQVAGGRGGTQYF.

V gene TRBV9 combines with J gene TRBJ1-5, with no clear D. Germline loops: CDR1 SGDLS, CDR2 YYNGEE. Trimming cost V 4 bases and J 6 bases, with 17 bases left between them. The CDR3 is 15 amino acids. The CDR3 spells CASSLDPEGSQPQHF. CDR3 DNA: TGTGCCAGCAGCCTGGACCCGGAGGGTAGTCAGCCCCAGCATTTT. Complete variable domain (other parts from reference TRBV9 and TRBJ1-5): DSGVTQTPKHLITATGQRVTLRCSPRSGDLSVYWYQQSLDQGLQFLIQYYNGEERAKGNILERFSAQQFPDLHSELNLSSLELGDSALYFCASSLDPEGSQPQHFGDGTRLSIL.

The chain recombines TRBV27 with TRBJ2-4, with 8 bases aligning to TRBD2. The J call is uncertain, as TRBJ2-7 better fits the DNA end. The CDR3 extends over 14 amino acids. Germline V gene data show CDR1 as MNHEY and CDR2 as SMNVEV (reference sequence). CDR3: CASSISLAGNEQYF. CDR3 coding DNA: TGTGCCAGCAGTATCTCCCTAGCGGGCAACGAGCAGTACTTC.

This clonotype was counted between two and nine times. This sequence joins TRBV3-1 and TRBJ2-7, with 9 bases lining up with TRBD2. The CDR3 sequence is 17 residues long. Germline CDR1 reads LGHDT; CDR2 reads YNNKEL (reference sequence). Unmatched junction bases numbered 9, after V lost 0 bases and J lost 3 bases. DNA of the CDR3: TGTGCCAGCAGCCAAGATTTAGGGCGGGAGGGCTTCTACGAGCAGTACTTC. Translating it yields CASSQDLGREGFYEQYF.

This clonotype was counted only a few times. V usage is TRBV7-3 and J usage is TRBJ2-5, with D possibly TRBD1 on 5 matching bases. CDR3 length equals 15 residues. The V end lost 0 bases, the J end lost 5 bases, and 13 bases lay between the germline ends. Germline V gene lookup returns CDR1 SGHTA and CDR2 FQGTGA. CDR3 nucleotides: TGTGCCAGCAGCTTAACCCGACAGCCTACGGAGACCCAGTACTTC. Its protein is CASSLTRQPTETQYF.

J is TRBJ2-7 and V is TRBV30; 7 bases align to TRBD1. Judging by the DNA end, TRBJ2-5 fits better; the J call may be wrong. This CDR3 region has 14 residues. Germline V lookup: CDR1 GTSNPN, CDR2 SVGIG (reference sequence). CDR3: CAWRDRPLGETQYF. The CDR3 nucleotides are TGTGCCTGGAGGGACAGGCCCCTAGGGGAGACCCAGTACTTC.

A remark on this clonotype: This may arise from a read error, as a much more abundant clone is one base away. The V and J genes are TRBV29-1 and TRBJ2-1; D is perhaps TRBD2 (6 bases). The germline CDR1 and CDR2 sequences are SQVTM and ANQGSEA. The CDR3 spans 12 residues. With 3 bases removed from V and 13 bases from J, the gap between germline ends came to 16 bases. The CDR3 reads CSVDPGGTTQFF. CDR3 sequence (DNA): TGCAGCGTTGATCCAGGCGGGACCACACAGTTCTTC.

The chain has TRBV6-6 and TRBJ2-2, with TRBD1 matching over 8 bases. The V gene end was trimmed by 6 bases and the J gene end by 7 bases; junction bases not matched to a gene: 10. The CDR3 spans 15 residues. The germline V gene encodes CDR1 MNHNY and CDR2 SVGAGI (reference sequence). CDR3 nucleotide sequence: TGTGCCAGCAGAGTACCGGACAGGGTTGGCGGGGAGCTGTTTTTT. Translated: CASRVPDRVGGELFF.

This clonotype was counted only a few times. The chain joins TRBV9 to TRBJ2-5, with 7 bases aligning to TRBD2. CDR3 length: 15 amino acids. Germline values: CDR1 SGDLS, CDR2 YYNGEE. V lost 3 bases, J lost 1 base, and 6 bases stayed unmatched. In DNA, the CDR3 is TGTGCCAGCAGCGCCTCTAGCGGCCGCCAAGAGACCCAGTACTTC. Its protein product is CASSASSGRQETQYF.

This clonotype was seen more than once but under ten times. The chain carries TRBV6-5 and TRBJ1-5; no reliable D call. The V end lost 11 bases, the J end lost 11 bases, and 19 bases lay between the germline ends. CDR3 length: 12 amino acids. Germline V gives CDR1 MNHEY, CDR2 SVGAGI. The CDR3 region is CAGMEHRGAQHF. CDR3 in DNA: TGTGCCGGCATGGAACATCGGGGTGCCCAGCATTTT.

This clonotype has a handful of counts. This rearrangement joins TRBV28 to TRBJ2-7; D not resolved. The CDR3 runs 10 residues. V was clipped by 4 bases and J by 5 bases, with 3 bases between them. Germline V CDR1 and CDR2: MDHEN, SYDVKM. The CDR3 DNA reads as TGTGCCAGCAGTTCTAACGAGCAGTACTTC. Translated, it gives CASSSNEQYF.

This clonotype appeared once. The chain combines TRBV20-1 with TRBJ1-1, with 7 bases matching TRBD1. Trimming took 0 bases from V and 7 from J; bases not matched to a gene: 8. CDR1 and CDR2 (germline): DFQATT, SNEGSKA (reference sequence). The CDR3 extends over 14 amino acids. The CDR3 region has the DNA TGCAGTGCTAGAGACACGACAGGGTCAGGTGAAGCTTTCTTT. Translation: CSARDTTGSGEAFF.